A selection of T cell receptor beta chains follows, all from one sample in a study of post-analysis software for immune sequencing data. TCRdb re-called the PCR reads with MiXCR, one entry per CDR3 protein. The sample includes about 540,000 distinct CDR3 sequences, 30% to 40% of them seen just once. Sequences were obtained from blood. The receptors here all came from a girl under 18 with multiple sclerosis. The CDR3 runs from the conserved cysteine through the conserved F or W. A D gene is named only where the DNA matches it firmly. For some rows the clone size is stated as once, few or many, or as a class when expanded; others skip it.

d_gene	abundance	v_gene	j_gene	CDR3aa	CDR3nt
NA	many	TRBV29-1	TRBJ1-2	CSVEDRDFYGYTF	TGCAGCGTTGAAGATAGGGATTTCTATGGCTACACCTTC
NA	NA	TRBV20-1	TRBJ2-1	CSGEGTGIHNEQFF	TGCAGTGGGGAGGGGACAGGAATCCACAATGAGCAGTTCTTC
NA	few	TRBV9	TRBJ2-7	CASSEGPTYEQYF	TGTGCCAGCAGCGAGGGCCCCACGTACGAGCAGTACTTC
TRBD1	few	TRBV7-2	TRBJ1-2	CASSRGTGEGSNYGYTF	TGTGCCAGCAGCCGCGGGACAGGGGAAGGGAGTAACTATGGCTACACCTTC
TRBD1	many	TRBV29-1	TRBJ2-6	CSVALTGTGANVLTF	TGCAGCGTTGCCCTGACAGGGACAGGGGCCAACGTCCTGACTTTC
NA	few	TRBV28	TRBJ2-1	CAIQGGSINEQFF	TGTGCCATCCAGGGGGGGAGTATCAATGAGCAGTTCTTC
NA	NA	TRBV5-1	TRBJ2-5	CASSLGMTETQYF	TGCGCCAGCAGCTTGGGGATGACTGAGACCCAGTACTTC
NA	few	TRBV20-1	TRBJ1-1	CSASDRVNTEAFF	TGCAGTGCTAGCGACAGAGTAAACACTGAAGCTTTCTTT
NA	NA	TRBV5-1	TRBJ2-5	CASSLVDGDKDYNEQYF	TGCGCCAGCAGCTTGGTCGACGGGGACAAGGACTACAATGAGCAGTACTTC
NA	few	TRBV11-2	TRBJ1-1	CASSSRQAWNTEAFF	TGTGCCAGCAGCTCAAGACAGGCATGGAACACTGAAGCTTTCTTT
NA	many	TRBV6-5	TRBJ1-2	CASSQDMIGGYTF	TGTGCCAGCAGTCAGGACATGATTGGTGGCTACACCTTC
TRBD2	NA	TRBV6-6	TRBJ2-3	CATKGGGTDTQYF	TGTGCCACCAAGGGAGGGGGCACAGATACGCAGTATTTT
NA	NA	TRBV5-1	TRBJ2-7	CTSSLPFGRGDEQYF	TGCACCAGCAGCTTGCCGTTTGGGCGGGGAGACGAGCAGTACTTC
NA	NA	TRBV14	TRBJ2-3	CASSQVRNTQYF	TGTGCCAGCAGCCAAGTACGTAATACGCAGTATTTT
TRBD2	NA	TRBV5-1	TRBJ2-1	CASSSLAGVSHEQFF	TGCGCCAGCAGCTCGCTTGCGGGGGTTAGCCATGAGCAGTTCTTC